A selection of T cell receptor beta chains follows, all from one sample in a study of CD8+ T cells in alopecia areata. Generated by immunoSEQ multiplex PCR, the TCRdb table keeps only in-frame clones and is missing some. The data show about 180,000 clones, approximately 65% seen once. Sequencing was performed on CD8+ T cells sorted from blood, taken at week 0. These receptors were collected from a human donor with alopecia areata. CDR3s include the opening cysteine and the closing phenylalanine or tryptophan.

>TRBV6-6
CASSYSRPDMKETQYF
>TRBV29-1
CSVVHTNEQYF
>TRBV30
CAWSAASGAYEQYF
>TRBV28
CASGIDRARENTGELFF
>TRBV9
CASSVGQSADTQYF
>TRBV7-3
CASSLTVGERETQYF
>TRBV13
CASSLGRTGDSYNEQFF
>TRBV5-6
CASSLGADYEQYF
>TRBV19
CASSIESGGNQPQHF
>TRBV25-1
CASSVGRGGLVEQYF
>TRBV7-2
CASSRIQGFRTQYF
>TRBV29-1
CSLRTATYSNEQFF
>TRBV29-1
CSAPLIDTQYF
>TRBV19
CATSRGGGYNTEAFF
>TRBV5-1
CASTRDIYQETQYF
>TRBV5-1
CASSLEAGAGGTGELFF
>TRBV7-9
CASDSGQGPDTQYF
>TRBV2
CASGLPQHF
>TRBV29-1
CSVLSQGHGQPQHF
>TRBV15
CATSRRGLAGGPLDTQYF
>TRBV7-3
CASSPRGHTDTQYF
>TRBV7-2
CASSLGVDLTF
>TRBV30
CAWSVLPYEQYF
>TRBV11-2
CASTFPYPETQYF
>TRBV19
CASSASMDTEAFF
>TRBV30
CAWSAGENSNQPQHF
>TRBV11-2
CASSLLPGLDPTDTQYF
>TRBV5-1
CASINPRGTEAFF
>TRBV2
CASPDLESYGYTF
>TRBV13
CASSARHLGFDGYTF
>TRBV29-1
CSVESRTSGGPSQYF